This TCR beta chain was sequenced in a study of blood T cell repertoires in COVID-19. On the study more broadly: Acute-phase and convalescent COVID-19 samples originated in the United States, Italy and Spain.

The ends were cut back, 2 bases at V and 4 bases at J, with 6 bases in the middle. CDR3 length: 12 residues. Sequencing was performed with immunoSEQ multiplex PCR; in TCRdb, only in-frame clones are kept and a portion is missing. The repertoire holds 20,000 to 30,000 clones, with 80% to 95% as singletons. This clonotype was sampled from a human donor in a cohort sampled during active COVID-19. Specimen: peripheral blood. The chain joins TRBV12-3 or TRBV12-4 to TRBJ2-7; tentative D call: TRBD2 (5 bases). This CDR3 is CASSLLAYEQYF. The CDR3 bases are TGTGCCAGCAGTTTACTAGCTTACGAGCAGTACTTC.